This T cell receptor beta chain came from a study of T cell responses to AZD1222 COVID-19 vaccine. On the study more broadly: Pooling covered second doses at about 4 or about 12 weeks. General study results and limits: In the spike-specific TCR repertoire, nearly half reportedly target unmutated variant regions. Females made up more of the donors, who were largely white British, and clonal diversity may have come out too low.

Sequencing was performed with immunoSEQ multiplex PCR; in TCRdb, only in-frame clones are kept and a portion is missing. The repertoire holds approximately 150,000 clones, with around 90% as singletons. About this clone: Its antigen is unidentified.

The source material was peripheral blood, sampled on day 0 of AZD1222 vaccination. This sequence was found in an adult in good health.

The CDR3 DNA reads TGCGCCAGCAGTGCGGACAGCACAGATACGCAGTATTTT. This encodes CASSADSTDTQYF. The chain joins TRBV10-1 to TRBJ2-3; unclear D gene. Germline CDR1 WNHNN, CDR2 SYGVQD (reference sequence). Trimming removed 4 bases at V and 0 bases at J, with 5 bases between. The CDR3 loop spans 13 amino acids.